The TCR beta chain under discussion was sequenced for a study of a mutant IDH1 vaccine in newly diagnosed glioma. Study background: Beforehand, treatment had been radiotherapy, temozolomide, or both; the majority received both. Study results and caveats: The study observed vaccine-induced immune responses in just over 90% of patients. The authors found pseudoprogression apparently unrelated to changes in top peripheral T cell clonotypes.

The time point: baseline, week 1 (first vaccination visit). Treatment noted: pre-vaccination baseline after standard-of-care therapy. Astrocytomas found in donors were new, WHO grade 3 or 4, IDH1-mutant and ATRX-lost. Measured with immunoSEQ multiplex PCR; TCRdb has only the in-frame clones, and not every one. The sample has about 67,000 clones, 65% to 85% seen once. Between the trimmed V and J ends, which lost 4 bases and 0 bases, there was a span of 7 bases. Germline assignment: CDR1 MNHNS and CDR2 SASEGT. The CDR3 covers 14 residues. The table lists this clone with a few counts. Its target is unknown.

The V and J genes are TRBV6-1 and TRBJ2-1; no definite D call. The source material was peripheral blood mononuclear cells (PBMCs), sampled from a glioma patient treated with radiotherapy, temozolomide or both. The origin of this receptor is a woman in her late teens or twenties with glioma. Some clones in this sample may be carry-over from other donors' samples. CDR3: CASSVGNSYNEQFF. DNA for the CDR3: TGTGCCAGCAGTGTAGGAAACTCCTACAATGAGCAGTTCTTC.